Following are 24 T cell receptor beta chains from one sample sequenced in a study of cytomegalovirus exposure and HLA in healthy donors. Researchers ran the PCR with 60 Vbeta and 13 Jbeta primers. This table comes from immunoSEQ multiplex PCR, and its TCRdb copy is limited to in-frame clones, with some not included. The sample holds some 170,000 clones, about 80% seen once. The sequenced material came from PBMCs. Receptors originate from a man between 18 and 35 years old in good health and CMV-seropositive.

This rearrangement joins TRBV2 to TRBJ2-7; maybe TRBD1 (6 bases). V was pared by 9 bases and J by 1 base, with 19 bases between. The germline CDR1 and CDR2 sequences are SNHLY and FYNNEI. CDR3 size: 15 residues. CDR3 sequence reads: CASRGWTAGSYEQYF. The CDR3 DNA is TGTGCCAGTAGAGGTTGGACAGCCGGGTCCTACGAGCAGTACTTC.

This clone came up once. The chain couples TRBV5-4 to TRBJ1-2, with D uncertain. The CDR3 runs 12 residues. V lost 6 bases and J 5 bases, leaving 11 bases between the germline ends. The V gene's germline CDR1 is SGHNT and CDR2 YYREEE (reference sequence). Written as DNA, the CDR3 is TGTGCCAGCACCCGGACGGGGTATGGCTACACCTTC. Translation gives CASTRTGYGYTF.

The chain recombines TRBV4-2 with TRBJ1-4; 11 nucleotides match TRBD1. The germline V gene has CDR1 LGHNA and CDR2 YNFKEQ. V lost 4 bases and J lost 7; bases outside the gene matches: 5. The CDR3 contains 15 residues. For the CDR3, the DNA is TGTGCCAGCAGCCGCTCCGGGACAGGGGGTGAAAAACTGTTTTTT. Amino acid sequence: CASSRSGTGGEKLFF.

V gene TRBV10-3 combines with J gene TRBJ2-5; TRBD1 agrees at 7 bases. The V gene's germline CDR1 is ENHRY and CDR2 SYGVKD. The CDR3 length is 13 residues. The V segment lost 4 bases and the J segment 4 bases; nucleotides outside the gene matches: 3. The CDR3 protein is CAISAQGVETQYF. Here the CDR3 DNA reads TGTGCCATCAGTGCCCAGGGGGTAGAGACCCAGTACTTC.

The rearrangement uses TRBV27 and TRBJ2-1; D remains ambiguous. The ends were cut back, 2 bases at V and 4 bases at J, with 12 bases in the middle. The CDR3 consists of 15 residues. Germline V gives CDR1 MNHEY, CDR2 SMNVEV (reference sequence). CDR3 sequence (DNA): TGTGCCAGCAGTTTAGGAGCCTCTGATTACAATGAGCAGTTCTTC. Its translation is CASSLGASDYNEQFF.

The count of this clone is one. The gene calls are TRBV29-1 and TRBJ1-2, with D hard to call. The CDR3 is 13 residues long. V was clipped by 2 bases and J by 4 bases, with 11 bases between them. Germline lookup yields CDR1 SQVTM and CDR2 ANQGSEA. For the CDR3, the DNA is TGCAGCGTTGAAAAGGCAGGAACCTATGGCTACACCTTC. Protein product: CSVEKAGTYGYTF.

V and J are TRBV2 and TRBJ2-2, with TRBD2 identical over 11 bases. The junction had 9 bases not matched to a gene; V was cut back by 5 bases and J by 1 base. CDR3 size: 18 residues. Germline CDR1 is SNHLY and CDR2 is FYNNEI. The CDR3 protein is CASSLLAGAPMNTGELFF. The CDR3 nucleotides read TGTGCCAGCAGTCTACTAGCGGGGGCGCCTATGAACACCGGGGAGCTGTTTTTT.

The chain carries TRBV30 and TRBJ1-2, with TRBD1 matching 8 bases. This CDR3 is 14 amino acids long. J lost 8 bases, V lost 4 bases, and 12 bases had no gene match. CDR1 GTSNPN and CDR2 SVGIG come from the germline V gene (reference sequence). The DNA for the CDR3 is TGTGCCTGGACGGTCGGACAGGGCTTTAGGGGCTACACCTTC. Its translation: CAWTVGQGFRGYTF. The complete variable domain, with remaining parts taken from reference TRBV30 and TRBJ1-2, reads SQTIHQWPATLVQPVGSPLSLECTVEGTSNPNLYWYRQAAGRGLQLLFYSVGIGQISSEVPQNLSASRPQDRQFILSSKKLLLSDSGFYLCAWTVGQGFRGYTFGSGTRLTVV.

The CDR3 reads CSALPGSTEAFF. The DNA for the CDR3 is TGCAGCGCCTTACCTGGGAGCACTGAAGCTTTCTTT. The chain combines TRBV29-1 with TRBJ1-1; D unresolved. There are 12 residues in the CDR3. The V end was cut by 7 bases, the J end by 4 bases, with 13 bases between. From germline, CDR1 is SQVTM and CDR2 ANQGSEA. Drawing the rest from reference TRBV29-1 and TRBJ1-1, the complete variable domain is SAVISQKPSRDICQRGTSLTIQCQVDSQVTMMFWYRQQPGQSLTLIATANQGSEATYESGFVIDKFPISRPNLTFSTLTVSNMSPEDSSIYLCSALPGSTEAFFGQGTRLTVV.

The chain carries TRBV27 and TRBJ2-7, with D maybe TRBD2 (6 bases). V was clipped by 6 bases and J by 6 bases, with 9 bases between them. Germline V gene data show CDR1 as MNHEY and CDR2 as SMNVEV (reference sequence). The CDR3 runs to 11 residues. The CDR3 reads CASRLASEQYF. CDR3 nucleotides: TGTGCCAGCAGGCTAGCGTCCGAGCAGTACTTC.

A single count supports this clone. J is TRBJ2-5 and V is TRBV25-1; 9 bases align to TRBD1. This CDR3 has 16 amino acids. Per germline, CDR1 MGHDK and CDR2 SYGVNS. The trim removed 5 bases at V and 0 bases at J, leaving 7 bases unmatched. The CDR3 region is CASSCRGTGNQETQYF. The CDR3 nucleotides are TGTGCCAGCAGTTGCAGGGGGACAGGGAACCAAGAGACCCAGTACTTC.

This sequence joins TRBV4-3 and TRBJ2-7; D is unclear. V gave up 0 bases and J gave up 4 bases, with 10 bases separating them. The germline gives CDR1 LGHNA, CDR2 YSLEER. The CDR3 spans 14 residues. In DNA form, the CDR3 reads TGCGCCAGCAGCCAAGAACTATCCCGGTACGAGCAGTACTTC. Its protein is CASSQELSRYEQYF.

CDR3 sequence reads: CAISAEFGIGSYEQYF. The CDR3 bases are TGTGCCATCAGCGCGGAATTCGGTATCGGGTCCTACGAGCAGTACTTC. The chain carries TRBV10-3 and TRBJ2-7; D is uncertain. V gave up 6 bases and J gave up 1 base, with 19 bases separating them. This CDR3 comprises 16 residues. Germline V gene data show CDR1 as ENHRY and CDR2 as SYGVKD.

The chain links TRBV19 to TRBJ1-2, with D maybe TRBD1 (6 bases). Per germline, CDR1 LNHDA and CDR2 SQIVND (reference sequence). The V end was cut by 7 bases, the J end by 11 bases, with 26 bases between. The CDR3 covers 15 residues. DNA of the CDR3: TGTGCCAGTACTAACCAGCGGGGAATCTCTCAGGGGTACACCTTC. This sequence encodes CASTNQRGISQGYTF. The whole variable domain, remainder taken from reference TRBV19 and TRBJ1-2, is DGGITQSPKYLFRKEGQNVTLSCEQNLNHDAMYWYRQDPGQGLRLIYYSQIVNDFQKGDIAEGYSVSREKKESFPLTVTSAQKNPTAFYLCASTNQRGISQGYTFGSGTRLTVV.

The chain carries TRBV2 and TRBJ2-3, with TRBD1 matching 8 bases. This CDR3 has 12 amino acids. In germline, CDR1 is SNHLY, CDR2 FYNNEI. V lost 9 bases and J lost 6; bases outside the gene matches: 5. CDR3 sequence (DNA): TGTGCCAGAGGCAGGGGGCTGGATACGCAGTATTTT. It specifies CARGRGLDTQYF.

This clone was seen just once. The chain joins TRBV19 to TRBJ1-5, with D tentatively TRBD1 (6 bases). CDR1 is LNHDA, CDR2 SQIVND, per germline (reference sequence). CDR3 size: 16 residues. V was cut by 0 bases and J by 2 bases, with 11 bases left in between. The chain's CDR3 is CASSIEGGGGNQPQHF. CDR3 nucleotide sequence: TGTGCCAGTAGTATAGAAGGGGGGGGCGGCAATCAGCCCCAGCATTTT.

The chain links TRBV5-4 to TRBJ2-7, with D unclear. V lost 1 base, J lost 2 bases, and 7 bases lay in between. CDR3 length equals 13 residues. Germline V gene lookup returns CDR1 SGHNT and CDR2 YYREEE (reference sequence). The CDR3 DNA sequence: TGTGCCAGCAGCTTGCCCCCCACCTACGAGCAGTACTTC. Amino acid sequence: CASSLPPTYEQYF.

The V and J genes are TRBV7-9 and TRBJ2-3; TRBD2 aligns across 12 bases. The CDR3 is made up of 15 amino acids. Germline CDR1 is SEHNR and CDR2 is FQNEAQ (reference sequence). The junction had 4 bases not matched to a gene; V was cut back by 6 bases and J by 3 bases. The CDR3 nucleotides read TGTGCCAGCAGTTATACTAGCGGGAGGACAGATACGCAGTATTTT. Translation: CASSYTSGRTDTQYF.

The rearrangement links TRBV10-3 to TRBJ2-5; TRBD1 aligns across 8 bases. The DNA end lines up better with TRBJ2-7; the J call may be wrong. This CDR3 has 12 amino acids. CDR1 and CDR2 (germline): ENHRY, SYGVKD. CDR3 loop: CAITPGQGEQYF. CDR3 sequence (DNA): TGTGCCATCACCCCTGGACAGGGCGAGCAGTACTTC.

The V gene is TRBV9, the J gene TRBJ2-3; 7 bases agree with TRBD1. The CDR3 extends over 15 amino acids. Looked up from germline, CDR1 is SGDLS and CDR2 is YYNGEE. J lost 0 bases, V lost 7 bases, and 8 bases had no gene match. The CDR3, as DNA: TGTGCCAGCTCGCCGGGACAGTCTAGCACAGATACGCAGTATTTT. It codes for CASSPGQSSTDTQYF. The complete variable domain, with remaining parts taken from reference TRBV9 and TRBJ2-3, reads DSGVTQTPKHLITATGQRVTLRCSPRSGDLSVYWYQQSLDQGLQFLIQYYNGEERAKGNILERFSAQQFPDLHSELNLSSLELGDSALYFCASSPGQSSTDTQYFGPGTRLTVL.

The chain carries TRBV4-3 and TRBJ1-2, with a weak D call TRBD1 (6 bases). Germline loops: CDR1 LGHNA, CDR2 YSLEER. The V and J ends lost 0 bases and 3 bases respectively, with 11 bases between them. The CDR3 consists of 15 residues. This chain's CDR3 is CASSQEWGRDYGYTF. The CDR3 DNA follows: TGCGCCAGCAGCCAAGAATGGGGGCGCGACTATGGCTACACCTTC.

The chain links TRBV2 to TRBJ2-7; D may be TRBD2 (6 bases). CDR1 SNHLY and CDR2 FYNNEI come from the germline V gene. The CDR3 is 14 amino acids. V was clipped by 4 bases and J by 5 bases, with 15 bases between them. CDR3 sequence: CASSGTGSIHEQYF. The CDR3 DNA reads TGTGCCAGCAGTGGAACCGGGAGCATTCACGAGCAGTACTTC.

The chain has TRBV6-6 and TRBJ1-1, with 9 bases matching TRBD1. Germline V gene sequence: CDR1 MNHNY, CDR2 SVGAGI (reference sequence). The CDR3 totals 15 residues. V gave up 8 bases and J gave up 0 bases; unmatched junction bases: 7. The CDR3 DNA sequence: TGTGCCAGCGGGACAGGGACCATCATGAACACTGAAGCTTTCTTT. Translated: CASGTGTIMNTEAFF.

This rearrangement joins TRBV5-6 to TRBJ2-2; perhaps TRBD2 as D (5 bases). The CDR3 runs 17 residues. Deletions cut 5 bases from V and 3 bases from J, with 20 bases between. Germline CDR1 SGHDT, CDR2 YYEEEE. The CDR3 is CASRPTGNSRDTGELFF. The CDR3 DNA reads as TGTGCCAGCAGGCCGACGGGGAACTCCCGGGACACCGGGGAGCTGTTTTTT.